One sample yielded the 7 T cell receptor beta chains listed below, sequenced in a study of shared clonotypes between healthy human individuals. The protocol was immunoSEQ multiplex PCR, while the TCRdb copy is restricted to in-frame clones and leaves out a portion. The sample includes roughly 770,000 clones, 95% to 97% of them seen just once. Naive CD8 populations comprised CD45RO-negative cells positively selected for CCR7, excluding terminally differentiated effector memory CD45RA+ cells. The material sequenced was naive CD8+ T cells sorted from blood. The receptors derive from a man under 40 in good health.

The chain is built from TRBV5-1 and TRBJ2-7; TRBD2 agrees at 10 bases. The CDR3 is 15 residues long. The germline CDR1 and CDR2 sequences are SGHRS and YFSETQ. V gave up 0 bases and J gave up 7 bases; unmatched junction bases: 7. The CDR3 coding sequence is TGCGCCAGCAGCTTGGCGAGCGGGAGGGCTAGGGAGCAGTACTTC. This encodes CASSLASGRAREQYF.

The CDR3 nucleotides are TGTGCCAGCCTTAGCGAAACCGGGGAGCTGTTTTTT. Protein product: CASLSETGELFF. The chain uses TRBV14 and TRBJ2-2; the D gene is possibly TRBD2 (5 bases). Germline loops: CDR1 SGHDN, CDR2 FVKESK. V lost 8 bases to trimming and J lost 5 bases, with 9 bases between them. The CDR3 consists of 12 residues. The variable domain in full, with the rest retrieved from reference TRBV14 and TRBJ2-2, is EAGVTQFPSHSVIEKGQTVTLRCDPISGHDNLYWYRRVMGKEIKFLLHFVKESKQDESGMPNNRFLAERTGGTYSTLKVQPAELEDSGVYFCASLSETGELFFGEGSRLTVL.

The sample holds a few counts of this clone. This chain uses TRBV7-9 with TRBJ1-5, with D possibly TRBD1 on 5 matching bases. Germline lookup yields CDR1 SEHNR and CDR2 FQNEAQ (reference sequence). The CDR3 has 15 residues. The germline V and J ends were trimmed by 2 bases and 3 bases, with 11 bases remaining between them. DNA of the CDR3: TGTGCCAGCAGCTTACAGGGAAGTAACAATCAGCCCCAGCATTTT. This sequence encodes CASSLQGSNNQPQHF. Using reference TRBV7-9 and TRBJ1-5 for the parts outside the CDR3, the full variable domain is DTGVSQNPRHKITKRGQNVTFRCDPISEHNRLYWYRQTLGQGPEFLTYFQNEAQLEKSRLLSDRFSAERPKGSFSTLEIQRTEQGDSAMYLCASSLQGSNNQPQHFGDGTRLSIL.

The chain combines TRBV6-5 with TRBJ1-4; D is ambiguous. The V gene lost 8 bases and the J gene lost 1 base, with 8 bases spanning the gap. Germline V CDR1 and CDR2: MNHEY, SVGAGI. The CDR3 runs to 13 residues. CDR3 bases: TGTGCCAGCCGTTGGGGAACTAATGAAAAACTGTTTTTT. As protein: CASRWGTNEKLFF.

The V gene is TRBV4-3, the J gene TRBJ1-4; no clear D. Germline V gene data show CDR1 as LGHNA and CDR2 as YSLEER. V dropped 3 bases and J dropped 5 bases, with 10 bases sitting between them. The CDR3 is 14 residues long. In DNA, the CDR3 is TGCGCCAGCAGCCACGAGACTGAGAATGAAAAACTGTTTTTT. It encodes CASSHETENEKLFF.

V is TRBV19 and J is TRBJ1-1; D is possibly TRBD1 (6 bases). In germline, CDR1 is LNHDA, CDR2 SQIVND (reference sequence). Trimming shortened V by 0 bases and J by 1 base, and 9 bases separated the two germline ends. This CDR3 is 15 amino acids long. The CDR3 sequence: CASSIDRGQNTEAFF. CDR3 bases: TGTGCCAGTAGTATAGACAGGGGCCAGAACACTGAAGCTTTCTTT.

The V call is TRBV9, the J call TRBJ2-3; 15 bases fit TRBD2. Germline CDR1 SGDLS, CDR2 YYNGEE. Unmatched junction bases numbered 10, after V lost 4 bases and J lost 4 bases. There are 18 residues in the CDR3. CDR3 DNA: TGTGCCAGCAGCCCTACACCCGGACTAGCGGGAGGGCCAGATACGCAGTATTTT. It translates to CASSPTPGLAGGPDTQYF. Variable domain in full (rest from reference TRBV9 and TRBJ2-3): DSGVTQTPKHLITATGQRVTLRCSPRSGDLSVYWYQQSLDQGLQFLIQYYNGEERAKGNILERFSAQQFPDLHSELNLSSLELGDSALYFCASSPTPGLAGGPDTQYFGPGTRLTVL.